This T cell receptor (beta chain) was found in a study of blood T cell repertoires in COVID-19. Overall study: From the United States, Italy and Spain came samples of acute and convalescent COVID-19.

The CDR3 has 14 amino acids. The ends were cut back, 1 base at V and 8 bases at J, with 12 bases in the middle. Looked up from germline, CDR1 is MGHRA and CDR2 is YSYEKL. The table lists this clone with a few counts. Original analysis: By means of reference gene primer amplification, nucleated cell counts were estimated. Data came from immunoSEQ multiplex PCR; TCRdb stores just in-frame clones and leaves some out. That table gives V, J and clone size, and the DNA gave D and trimming. The data hold 150,000 to 200,000 clones, with 82% observed a single time. This sequence was found in a woman aged 70-85 years with acute or convalescent COVID-19. The sample consisted of peripheral blood. This chain uses TRBV4-1 with TRBJ1-5; a weak D match, TRBD1 (6 bases). In DNA form, the CDR3 reads TGCGCCAGCAGCCAAGGGGACAAAAAGAAGCCCCAGCATTTT. Protein: CASSQGDKKKPQHF.